This T cell receptor beta chain was sequenced during a study of spatial heterogeneity in lung cancer. Described time point: blood at routine non-recurrence follow-up after resection. TCRdb processed the 5' RACE reads anew with MiXCR; each CDR3 protein has one entry. The profile covers 110,000 or so distinct CDR3 sequences, with about 10% appearing a single time and 20% to 30% taken by the ten largest. Ten or more counts support this clonotype. CDR3 length equals 16 residues. V shed 6 bases and J 8 bases; nucleotides not matched to a gene: 13. The source was PBMCs, collected at follow-up. The V call is TRBV12-3 or TRBV12-4, the J call TRBJ1-4, with 9 bases aligning to TRBD1. The clonotype comes from a female donor with early-stage non-small cell lung cancer. The CDR3 DNA reads TGTGCCAGCAGCCACGAACCGGGACAGGGAGGAGAAAAACTGTTTTTT. Protein product: CASSHEPGQGGEKLFF.